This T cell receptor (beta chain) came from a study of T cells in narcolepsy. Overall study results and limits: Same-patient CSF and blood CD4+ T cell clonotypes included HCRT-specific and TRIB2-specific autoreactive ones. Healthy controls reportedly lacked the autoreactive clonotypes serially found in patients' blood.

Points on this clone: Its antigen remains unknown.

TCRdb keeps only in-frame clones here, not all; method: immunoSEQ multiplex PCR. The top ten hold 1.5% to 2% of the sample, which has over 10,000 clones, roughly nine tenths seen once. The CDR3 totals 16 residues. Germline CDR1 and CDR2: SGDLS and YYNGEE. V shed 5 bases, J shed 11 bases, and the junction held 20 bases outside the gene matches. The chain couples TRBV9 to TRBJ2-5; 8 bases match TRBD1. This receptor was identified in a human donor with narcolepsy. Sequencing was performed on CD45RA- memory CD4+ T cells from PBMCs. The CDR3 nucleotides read TGTGCCAGCAGTTTGGGTCGCCGGGACAGGAGTCAAGAGCAGTACTTC. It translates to CASSLGRRDRSQEQYF.